Listed below are T cell receptor beta chains from one sample, sequenced in a study of control samples from healthy donors and cancer patients. TCRdb's table, derived via immunoSEQ multiplex PCR, lists solely in-frame clones and lacks some. The sample has about 130,000 clones; 90% are singletons. The specimen was blood. These receptors originate from a man aged 35-49 years in good health. Both conserved end residues are part of each CDR3. A D gene is named only where the DNA matches it firmly. Where a row states a size, it is once, few, many or the class of an expanded clone; other rows omit it.

D | J | size | V | CDR3 | DNA
. | TRBJ1-5 | . | TRBV9 | CASSVAPDQPQHF | TGTGCCAGCAGCGTAGCCCCAGATCAGCCCCAGCATTTT
. | TRBJ2-5 | . | TRBV11-2 | CASSSGSGDRETQYF | TGTGCCAGCAGCTCAGGGTCGGGGGATCGGGAGACCCAGTACTTC
TRBD1 | TRBJ2-7 | . | TRBV5-1 | CASSLGDSHREQYF | TGCGCCAGCAGCTTAGGGGACAGCCACCGCGAGCAGTACTTC
. | TRBJ2-7 | . | TRBV21-1 | CASSKDRKGASYEQYF | TGTGCCAGCAGCAAAGATAGGAAAGGAGCATCCTACGAGCAGTACTTC
. | TRBJ2-1 | . | TRBV9 | CASSVRDTGVYNEQFF | TGTGCCAGCAGCGTACGAGATACGGGAGTCTACAATGAGCAGTTCTTC
. | TRBJ1-6 | . | TRBV27 | CASRKFVPIGTEHLSSYNSPLHF | TGTGCCAGCAGAAAGTTTGTTCCCATCGGGACCGAACACCTAAGCTCCTATAATTCACCCCTCCACTTT
TRBD1 | TRBJ2-7 | . | TRBV5-1 | CASRQGASYEQYF | TGCGCCAGTAGACAGGGAGCCTCCTACGAGCAGTACTTC
TRBD1 | TRBJ1-3 | . | TRBV4-1 | CASSQPGTGSGNTIYF | TGCGCCAGCAGCCAGCCAGGGACAGGCTCTGGAAACACCATATATTTT
. | TRBJ1-1 | . | TRBV20-1 | CSAALNTEAFF | TGCAGTGCAGCCTTGAACACTGAAGCTTTCTTT
TRBD2 | TRBJ2-5 | . | TRBV5-1 | CASSRTSGGNQETQYF | TGCGCCAGCAGCCGGACTAGCGGGGGCAATCAAGAGACCCAGTACTTC
TRBD2 | TRBJ2-3 | . | TRBV7-9 | CASSPSFLAGVSTDTQYF | TGTGCCAGCAGCCCCAGCTTTCTAGCGGGGGTTAGCACAGATACGCAGTATTTT
. | TRBJ1-1 | once | TRBV27 | CASSAGDWTEAFF | TGTGCCAGCAGTGCAGGGGATTGGACTGAAGCTTTCTTT
. | TRBJ1-2 | once | TRBV6-2/TRBV6-3 | CASSGINYGYTF | TGTGCCAGCAGCGGGATTAACTATGGCTACACCTTC
. | TRBJ1-6 | . | TRBV14 | CASSQERKGSGSPLHF | TGTGCCAGCAGCCAAGAGCGAAAAGGATCCGGCTCACCCCTCCACTTT
TRBD1 | TRBJ1-2 | . | TRBV6-5 | CASSGQGDYGYTF | TGTGCCAGCAGCGGACAGGGAGACTATGGCTACACCTTC
. | TRBJ1-5 | . | TRBV28 | CASSLPRVSNQPQHF | TGTGCCAGCAGTTTGCCAAGGGTTAGCAATCAGCCCCAGCATTTT
. | TRBJ1-4 | . | TRBV3-1/TRBV3-2 | CASSRDSEKLFF | TGTGCCAGCAGCCGAGACTCCGAAAAACTGTTTTTT
TRBD2 | TRBJ2-3 | once | TRBV5-5 | CASSPRQPSGADTQYF | TGTGCCAGCAGCCCCCGACAGCCTAGCGGGGCAGATACGCAGTATTTT
. | TRBJ2-5 | . | TRBV10-2 | CASTDPRGAGETQYF | TGCGCCAGCACTGACCCTCGCGGGGCCGGGGAGACCCAGTACTTC
TRBD1 | TRBJ2-7 | once | TRBV7-2 | CASRPPAGGGPGEQYF | TGTGCCAGCAGACCACCGGCAGGGGGCGGCCCCGGCGAGCAGTACTTC
. | TRBJ1-2 | . | TRBV18 | CASSNNAGDYGYTF | TGTGCCAGCTCTAATAACGCGGGGGATTATGGCTACACCTTC
TRBD1 | TRBJ1-2 | . | TRBV18 | CASARTGTKGYTF | TGTGCCAGCGCACGGACAGGGACGAAAGGCTACACCTTC